The entry below describes one T cell receptor (beta chain). Its antigen is undetermined. Sequencing used immunoSEQ multiplex PCR; TCRdb keeps in-frame clones, though not all of them. The table includes around 550,000 clones, approximately 96% detected once. Germline loops: CDR1 PRHDT, CDR2 FYEKMQ (reference sequence). V shed 5 bases and J shed 0 bases, with 11 bases lying between them. This CDR3 is built from 14 residues. Terminally differentiated effector memory CD45RA+ cells were left out of the naive CD8 fraction, which was CD45RO-negative and positively selected for CCR7. The study drew all its donors from Caucasian adults living in Nashville, Tennessee. This sample is part of a study of shared clonotypes between healthy human individuals. Study conclusions and caveats: Relative to memory subsets, naive subsets generally showed larger estimated richness.

The specimen was naive CD8+ T cells sorted from blood. This clonotype originated in a woman aged 30 to 39 in good health. The gene calls are TRBV13 and TRBJ2-7, with D possibly matching TRBD1 (6 bases). The CDR3 spells CASSEGQNSYEQYF. CDR3 nucleotide sequence: TGTGCCAGCAGCGAAGGACAGAACTCCTACGAGCAGTACTTC.